This T cell receptor (beta chain) originates from a study of PD-1 blockade in classical Hodgkin lymphoma (dated by TCRdb to the early 2020s). A note on the overall study: Nivolumab dosing was 3 mg/kg intravenously every 2 weeks, continuing until either disease progression or unacceptable toxicity. The study used TCR beta sequencing and CyTOF to define a peripheral blood immune signature of response to PD-1 blockade in classical Hodgkin lymphoma.

The Qiagen DNeasy kit was used to extract genomic DNA both from unsorted PBMCs and from the negatively selected CD4+ and CD8+ fractions. TCR beta CDR3 regions were subjected to amplification by immunoSEQ multiplex PCR with primers that anneal to V and J segments. A synthetic immune receptor repertoire was used to minimize amplification bias, and any residual bias was removed computationally once sequencing was done. Per the original workflow: Custom Python scripts were used to quantify repertoire diversity as the Shannon entropy index. Unsorted, CD4+ and CD8+ repertoires were analyzed separately, except in combined analyses where CD4+ and CD8+ sequences were merged in silico. A clone was considered expanded if an increase in frequency of at least 2-fold after treatment relative to C1D1 was found, and a pseudocount of 0.5 was applied to clones undetected at baseline. Singleton clones were defined as clones with 0 or 1 copy at C1D1, and non-singleton clones were defined as clones with 2 or more copies. Clones expanded in unsorted samples were annotated as CD4+, CD8+ or unknown by matching protein sequences in sorted samples from the same patient. Wilcoxon tests were applied to paired samples to test diversity changes from C1D1 to C4D1. This is the immuneACCESS table as TCRdb keeps it, with only in-frame sequences that have V and J called. A part of the clones is gone; compared with another copy, unresolved V genes explain less than half, and the rest is unexplained. V and J calls and clone size are those listed in that table; D and trimming were worked out from the DNA. This sample lists roughly 8,300 clones; roughly 80% were detected once. Together, the top ten hold 6.5% to 7.5% of the sample.

Trimming costs V 9 bases and J 2 bases, and their ends lie 13 bases apart. Based on the germline V gene, the CDR1 and CDR2 sequences are ENHRY and SYGVKD. The cysteine opens and the phenylalanine closes a CDR3 of 13 amino acids. Solely the CDR3 DNA is kept, with 39 bases framed from the first base. Overall study outcomes, separate from this receptor: Trial patients with a complete response had baseline diversity similar to that of newly diagnosed patients, while partial responders and progressors had significantly lower diversity. The study was restricted to a single clinical trial cohort, and the causes of repertoire differences, possibly disease activity or prior therapy, were left undefined. Patients starting nivolumab less than 1 year after ASCT had lower diversity and were excluded from later analyses to avoid confounding by immune reconstitution. By C4D1, a significant rise was seen in CD4+ TCR diversity but not in CD8+ TCR diversity (p=0.0027 vs p=0.16), and the rise was most apparent among complete responders (p=0.02). Baseline TCR diversity was reported as lower in newly diagnosed patients than in healthy donors, and lower still in relapsed/refractory patients.

On this clone itself: The antigen it binds to is not known. No base qualities exist here, and no much larger clone lies one base off it.

This specimen's time point label, interpreted: cycle 1 day 1 (C1D1), immediately before nivolumab initiation. Relapse after autologous stem cell transplantation had occurred in all trial patients, and cohorts A, B and C were distinguished by prior brentuximab vedotin exposure. Using a Miltenyi CD4+ T cell isolation kit, CD4+ T cells were purified from thawed PBMCs through magnetic negative selection. A total of over 55 patients with relapsed/refractory classical Hodgkin lymphoma made up the trial cohort, and each patient's best overall response was complete response, partial response or progressive disease. Single-agent nivolumab was administered to trial patients in the multi-cohort phase II CheckMate 205 trial. Best overall response was determined by an independent review committee according to the 2007 International Working Group response criteria. Trial PBMCs were obtained immediately prior to nivolumab initiation (C1D1) and on therapy at cycle 2 day 1 and cycle 4 day 1. Peripheral blood was collected in 8 mL Vacutainer Cell Preparation Tubes, from which PBMCs were isolated by centrifugation and then cryopreserved. Purified CD4+ and CD8+ fractions were prepared only for cases with an additional available PBMC sample. Magnetically labelled cells were removed on LS columns in a quadroMACS separator, and the flow-through was collected as the purified fraction.

The sequence was collected from a human donor with classical Hodgkin lymphoma. The chain couples TRBV10-3 to TRBJ1-1; matching of 6 bases hints at TRBD1 as the D gene. Material: CD4+ T cells from blood, obtained at baseline. The DNA is as follows: TGTGCCATTTCAAGGGGGGCTAACACTGAAGCTTTCTTT. The translation is CAISRGANTEAFF.